The clone carrying this TCR beta chain was recorded a few times. The data were obtained in a study of blood T cells in healthy people across ages. Combining a sample-barcoded 5' primer with a J-beta primer mix, a second PCR ran for about 7 to 12 cycles. One entry per CDR3 protein, called by TCRdb with MiXCR from the 5' RACE reads. The sample includes 1,100,000 or so distinct CDR3 sequences, more than 35% of them seen just once. Per germline, CDR1 DFQATT and CDR2 SNEGSKA (reference sequence). The CDR3 has 16 residues. V shed 5 bases and J 4 bases; nucleotides not matched to a gene: 14. The genes are TRBV20-1 and TRBJ2-5, with 9 bases that match TRBD2. Sequenced material: blood. This TCR came from a woman aged 55-70 years in good health. In DNA form, the CDR3 reads TGCAGTGCTTTCTTAATTAGCGGGAGAGGGGTAGAGACCCAGTACTTC. Its protein is CSAFLISGRGVETQYF.